Below, 12 T cell receptor beta chains from the same sample are listed, as sequenced in a study of a mutant IDH1 vaccine in newly diagnosed glioma. The time point here: baseline, week 1 (first vaccination visit). Regarding treatment: pre-vaccination baseline after standard-of-care therapy. The method was immunoSEQ multiplex PCR; TCRdb's version includes in-frame clones alone and lacks a portion of them. Of 40,000 or so clones listed, about nine tenths are singletons. Sequenced here: PBMCs, sampled from a glioma patient treated with radiotherapy, temozolomide or both. These receptor sequences come from a man younger than 30 with glioma.

The chain couples TRBV5-1 to TRBJ1-4; D is undetermined. V lost 1 base to trimming and J lost 8 bases, with 6 bases between them. The CDR3 sequence is 12 residues long. CDR1 is SGHRS and CDR2 is YFSETQ in the germline V gene. The CDR3 DNA is TGCGCCAGCAGCTTGTTAGGGGAAAAACTGTTTTTT. Protein product: CASSLLGEKLFF.

This clone was observed a single time. CDR3 DNA: TGCGCCAGCAGCTTGGCGGGAATGAACACTGAAGCTTTCTTT. It translates to CASSLAGMNTEAFF. The chain uses TRBV5-1 and TRBJ1-1; no clear D gene. Trimming removed 0 bases at V and 0 bases at J, with 6 bases between. Germline-derived CDR1 and CDR2 are SGHRS and YFSETQ. This CDR3 has 14 residues.

The genes are TRBV29-1 and TRBJ1-2; 12 bases line up with TRBD1. Looked up from germline, CDR1 is SQVTM and CDR2 is ANQGSEA. The CDR3 has 17 amino acids. Losses at the gene ends were 1 base for V and 3 bases for J; bases not matched to a gene: 9. The DNA for the CDR3 is TGCAGCGTTGAAGCTGGGACAGGGGGCCTTACTGACTATGGCTACACCTTC. It yields the protein CSVEAGTGGLTDYGYTF.

The count of this clone is one. This chain joins TRBV30 and TRBJ2-2, with 11 bases fitting TRBD2. Germline values: CDR1 GTSNPN, CDR2 SVGIG (reference sequence). The V gene end was trimmed by 2 bases and the J gene end by 4 bases; junction bases not matched to a gene: 3. This CDR3 has 15 residues. The CDR3: CAWSSGTSGTGELFF. CDR3 sequence (DNA): TGTGCCTGGAGTAGCGGGACTAGCGGCACCGGGGAGCTGTTTTTT. The whole variable domain, filled in from reference TRBV30 and TRBJ2-2, reads SQTIHQWPATLVQPVGSPLSLECTVEGTSNPNLYWYRQAAGRGLQLLFYSVGIGQISSEVPQNLSASRPQDRQFILSSKKLLLSDSGFYLCAWSSGTSGTGELFFGEGSRLTVL.

The V and J genes are TRBV14 and TRBJ1-2; D may be TRBD1 (5 bases). This CDR3 spans 16 amino acids. The germline gives CDR1 SGHDN, CDR2 FVKESK. Trimming took off 1 base at V and 5 bases at J, with 17 bases between the two ends. This CDR3 reads CASSQVGTELRYGYTF. DNA of the CDR3: TGTGCCAGCAGCCAAGTCGGGACCGAGTTACGATATGGCTACACCTTC.

The rearrangement uses TRBV5-6 and TRBJ1-4; D is uncertain. Per germline, CDR1 SGHDT and CDR2 YYEEEE. CDR3 length equals 14 residues. Trimming cost V 1 base and J 9 bases, with 13 bases left between them. The CDR3 region is CASSLWETPQKLFF. CDR3 nucleotides: TGTGCCAGCAGCTTGTGGGAGACTCCTCAAAAACTGTTTTTT.

The chain links TRBV14 to TRBJ2-7; perhaps TRBD1 as D (6 bases). This CDR3 is 16 amino acids long. The V end was cut by 3 bases, the J end by 2 bases, with 17 bases between. The germline V gene encodes CDR1 SGHDN and CDR2 FVKESK. The CDR3: CASSHLVTGIPYEQYF. The CDR3, as DNA: TGTGCCAGCAGCCACCTCGTAACAGGGATCCCCTACGAGCAGTACTTC. Filled out from reference TRBV14 and TRBJ2-7, the complete variable domain reads EAGVTQFPSHSVIEKGQTVTLRCDPISGHDNLYWYRRVMGKEIKFLLHFVKESKQDESGMPNNRFLAERTGGTYSTLKVQPAELEDSGVYFCASSHLVTGIPYEQYFGPGTRLTVT.

The chain has TRBV6-6 and TRBJ2-7; D is ambiguous. The ends were cut back, 3 bases at V and 3 bases at J, with 6 bases in the middle. The germline V gene encodes CDR1 MNHNY and CDR2 SVGAGI (reference sequence). The CDR3 consists of 12 residues. The CDR3, as DNA: TGTGCCAGCAGTTATGATGACTACGAGCAGTACTTC. The encoded protein is CASSYDDYEQYF.

The V and J genes are TRBV5-1 and TRBJ2-3; TRBD1 aligns across 8 bases. Looked up from germline, CDR1 is SGHRS and CDR2 is YFSETQ. The CDR3 contains 16 residues. After removal of 4 bases from V and 6 bases from J, the junction contained 13 bases not matched to a gene. This CDR3 reads CASSPNQGAQADTQYF. The CDR3 DNA is TGCGCCAGCAGCCCCAATCAGGGGGCCCAGGCGGATACGCAGTATTTT.

The J gene is TRBJ2-1, the V gene TRBV11-2, with D perhaps given as TRBD1 or TRBD2 (5 bases each). CDR3 length equals 13 residues. The V gene's germline CDR1 is SGHAT and CDR2 FQNNGV. Between the trimmed V and J ends, which lost 7 bases and 0 bases, there was a span of 7 bases. The CDR3 coding sequence is TGTGCCAGCACCGGGACCTCCTACAATGAGCAGTTCTTC. Amino acids: CASTGTSYNEQFF.

The V gene is TRBV6-5, the J gene TRBJ1-1; the D is unclear. Germline assignment: CDR1 MNHEY and CDR2 SVGAGI. The CDR3 length is 14 residues. Trimming took 6 bases from V and 0 from J, leaving 11 bases between them. The CDR3 loop reads CASRADGVNTEAFF. The CDR3 bases are TGTGCCAGCAGAGCGGACGGAGTGAACACTGAAGCTTTCTTT.

The chain has TRBV9 and TRBJ1-2, with a tentative D call TRBD1 (5 bases). The CDR3 has 15 amino acids. V lost 0 bases to trimming and J lost 3 bases, with 12 bases between them. Germline CDR1 SGDLS, CDR2 YYNGEE. This CDR3 is CASSVGQGDYYGYTF. The CDR3 DNA reads as TGTGCCAGCAGCGTAGGGCAGGGAGATTACTATGGCTACACCTTC.